The 19 T cell receptor beta chains below all came from one sample that was sequenced in a study of cytomegalovirus exposure and HLA in healthy donors. Sequencing was performed with immunoSEQ multiplex PCR; in TCRdb, only in-frame clones are kept and a portion is missing. The sample records tens of thousands of clones, approximately 88% being singletons. Source material: PBMCs. The source of these receptors is a woman in her twenties or thirties in good health and CMV-seronegative.

CDR3 sequence (DNA): TGTGCCAGCAGCGTAGTTAGCGAACCCGGAAACACCATATATTTT. Amino acids: CASSVVSEPGNTIYF. The chain recombines TRBV9 with TRBJ1-3; D not certain. Germline CDR1 is SGDLS and CDR2 is YYNGEE. The CDR3 loop spans 15 amino acids. Trimming took 0 bases from V and 4 from J, leaving 11 bases between them.

Here the CDR3 reads CASSDGLGYGYTF. The CDR3 DNA reads TGTGCCAGCAGCGATGGACTGGGCTATGGCTACACCTTC. The chain carries TRBV9 and TRBJ1-2, with D unresolved. The germline V gene has CDR1 SGDLS and CDR2 YYNGEE. V lost 3 bases to trimming and J lost 4 bases, with 10 bases between them. The CDR3 runs to 13 residues.

In this sample, this clone turned up a few times. The V and J genes are TRBV5-4 and TRBJ2-7, with D unresolved. The germline CDR1 and CDR2 sequences are SGHNT and YYREEE (reference sequence). Trimming took 4 bases from V and 0 from J, leaving 8 bases between them. This CDR3 comprises 13 residues. The CDR3 nucleotides read TGTGCCAGCAGCACCCCGAGCTCCTACGAGCAGTACTTC. It translates to CASSTPSSYEQYF.

This clone ranks as medium-sized. The CDR3 spells CASSLEMGGTEAFF. The CDR3 DNA is TGTGCCAGCAGCTTAGAGATGGGAGGGACTGAAGCTTTCTTT. V usage is TRBV13 and J usage is TRBJ1-1; D remains unclear. Germline V CDR1 and CDR2: PRHDT, FYEKMQ (reference sequence). Trimming removed 1 base at V and 5 bases at J, with 11 bases between. CDR3 length: 14 amino acids. Full variable domain (missing parts from reference TRBV13 and TRBJ1-1): AAGVIQSPRHLIKEKRETATLKCYPIPRHDTVYWYQQGPGQDPQFLISFYEKMQSDKGSIPDRFSAQQFSDYHSELNMSSLELGDSALYFCASSLEMGGTEAFFGQGTRLTVV.

V usage is TRBV28 and J usage is TRBJ2-2; the match to TRBD2 covers 10 bases. The germline V gene encodes CDR1 MDHEN and CDR2 SYDVKM. There are 14 residues in the CDR3. V was pared by 2 bases and J by 6 bases, with 0 bases of the junction left unmatched. For the CDR3, the DNA is TGTGCCAGCAGTTTACTAGCGGGAGCCGGGGAGCTGTTTTTT. Translated: CASSLLAGAGELFF.

The chain uses TRBV5-4 and TRBJ1-4; D remains ambiguous. Trimming removed 3 bases from V and 6 bases from J, with 15 bases in between. Germline V gene lookup returns CDR1 SGHNT and CDR2 YYREEE (reference sequence). The CDR3 consists of 15 residues. The CDR3 nucleotides read TGTGCCAGCAGCTCCTGGAATCATCGGGATGAAAAACTGTTTTTT. It encodes CASSSWNHRDEKLFF.

The chain uses TRBV27 and TRBJ2-1; 9 positions match TRBD2. Trimming took 6 bases from V and 4 from J; bases not matched to a gene: 4. Germline CDR1 is MNHEY and CDR2 is SMNVEV (reference sequence). The CDR3 is 14 amino acids. Here the CDR3 reads CASSGLATYNEQFF. The CDR3 DNA reads as TGTGCCAGCAGCGGACTAGCGACATACAATGAGCAGTTCTTC.

This chain links TRBV7-8 with TRBJ2-3, with a possible D match to TRBD1 (5 bases). Germline-derived CDR1 and CDR2 are SGHVS and FQNEAQ. The V gene lost 1 base and the J gene lost 0 bases, with 17 bases spanning the gap. CDR3 length: 18 residues. Here the CDR3 DNA reads TGTGCCAGCAGCTTAGGCTTGTTTCGGGCAGGGAGCACAGATACGCAGTATTTT. Protein: CASSLGLFRAGSTDTQYF.

The chain is built from TRBV2 and TRBJ1-1; 7 bases are a match to TRBD1. V shed 8 bases and J 0 bases; nucleotides not matched to a gene: 6. Germline CDR1 SNHLY, CDR2 FYNNEI. The CDR3 runs 14 residues. The DNA of the CDR3 is TGTGCCAGCCACCAGGGACAGATGAACACTGAAGCTTTCTTT. This encodes CASHQGQMNTEAFF.

V is TRBV9 and J is TRBJ2-2, with TRBD2 matching 8 bases. Germline CDR1 and CDR2: SGDLS and YYNGEE. CDR3 size: 14 residues. The trim removed 4 bases at V and 3 bases at J, leaving 2 bases unmatched. CDR3 sequence: CASSRGGDTGELFF. CDR3 DNA sequence: TGTGCCAGCAGCCGGGGGGGCGACACCGGGGAGCTGTTTTTT. The full variable domain, rest sourced from reference TRBV9 and TRBJ2-2, is DSGVTQTPKHLITATGQRVTLRCSPRSGDLSVYWYQQSLDQGLQFLIQYYNGEERAKGNILERFSAQQFPDLHSELNLSSLELGDSALYFCASSRGGDTGELFFGEGSRLTVL.

The rearrangement uses TRBV9 and TRBJ2-7, with TRBD2 matching over 7 bases. The CDR3 is 16 residues long. Germline lookup yields CDR1 SGDLS and CDR2 YYNGEE. The ends lost 3 bases at V and 0 bases at J; junction bases unmatched: 9. CDR3 protein: CASSGPLATSSYEQYF. As DNA, the CDR3 is TGTGCCAGCAGCGGCCCACTAGCGACAAGCTCCTACGAGCAGTACTTC.

This clone was seen a single time. V gene TRBV5-1 combines with J gene TRBJ2-1; D is undetermined. Between the trimmed V and J ends, which lost 1 base and 3 bases, there was a span of 8 bases. Germline CDR1 is SGHRS and CDR2 is YFSETQ. CDR3 size: 14 residues. The CDR3 loop is CASSLNTDYNEQFF. In DNA form, the CDR3 reads TGCGCCAGCAGCTTGAACACCGACTACAATGAGCAGTTCTTC.

This clone turned up a few times. V and J are TRBV5-1 and TRBJ1-2; TRBD1 aligns across 10 bases. The V segment lost 5 bases and the J segment 8 bases; nucleotides outside the gene matches: 6. In germline, CDR1 is SGHRS, CDR2 YFSETQ. This CDR3 has 13 residues. The CDR3 coding sequence is TGCGCCAGCAGTACCGGGACAGGGGAAGGCTACACCTTC. Protein: CASSTGTGEGYTF.

This clone was seen more than once but under ten times. This chain links TRBV5-1 with TRBJ2-7; 10 positions agree with TRBD2. The germline V gene has CDR1 SGHRS and CDR2 YFSETQ. V was pared by 4 bases and J by 1 base, with 5 bases of the junction left unmatched. CDR3 length equals 15 residues. The CDR3, as DNA: TGCGCCAGCAGCGTCGGACTAGCGGATTCCTACGAGCAGTACTTC. This codes for CASSVGLADSYEQYF.

V is TRBV10-3 and J is TRBJ1-1; no clear D. The CDR3 has 13 residues. Trimming shortened V by 6 bases and J by 0 bases, and 8 bases separated the two germline ends. Germline CDR1 is ENHRY and CDR2 is SYGVKD. Written as DNA, the CDR3 is TGTGCCATCAGGCTACAGTTGAACACTGAAGCTTTCTTT. Amino acid sequence: CAIRLQLNTEAFF.

The chain combines TRBV14 with TRBJ2-3; 9 bases are shared with TRBD1. The CDR3 loop spans 16 amino acids. V was clipped by 5 bases and J by 3 bases; unmatched bases: 9. Germline V gene sequence: CDR1 SGHDN, CDR2 FVKESK. The CDR3 coding sequence is TGTGCCAGCAGCTATGACCGGGACAGGGTAACAGATACGCAGTATTTT. Protein product: CASSYDRDRVTDTQYF.

This chain joins TRBV5-6 and TRBJ2-7; no firm D call. The CDR3 is 11 residues long. Germline CDR1 is SGHDT and CDR2 is YYEEEE. Trimming took 2 bases from V and 3 from J, leaving 3 bases between them. The CDR3 region is CASSFSYEQYF. The CDR3 DNA is TGTGCCAGCAGCTTTAGCTACGAGCAGTACTTC.

The chain has TRBV7-9 and TRBJ1-5; no firm D call. Germline CDR1 is SEHNR and CDR2 is FQNEAQ (reference sequence). V dropped 0 bases and J dropped 7 bases, with 10 bases sitting between them. This CDR3 has 14 residues. The CDR3 coding sequence is TGTGCCAGCAGCTTAGCCTGGAGTAGGCAGCCCCAGCATTTT. Protein sequence: CASSLAWSRQPQHF.

The rearrangement links TRBV9 to TRBJ1-1, with D possibly being TRBD1 (6 bases). Per germline, CDR1 SGDLS and CDR2 YYNGEE. This CDR3 has 16 amino acids. The V end lost 0 bases, the J end lost 1 base, and 13 bases lay between the germline ends. CDR3 region: CASSVALGQKNTEAFF. The CDR3 DNA reads as TGTGCCAGCAGCGTAGCTCTTGGACAGAAGAACACTGAAGCTTTCTTT.